The 32 T cell receptor beta chains listed next were all sequenced from one sample in a study of blood T cell repertoires in COVID-19. The method was immunoSEQ multiplex PCR; TCRdb's version includes in-frame clones alone and lacks a portion of them. The sample contains fewer than 300,000 clones, 84% of which appear only once. Source material: peripheral blood. These receptors originate from a person aged 65 to 85 with COVID-19, enrolled during active disease.

The chain has TRBV29-1 and TRBJ2-1, with TRBD1 matching 7 bases. The CDR3 covers 16 residues. With V trimmed by 0 bases and J by 0 bases, 5 bases remained unmatched. In germline, CDR1 is SQVTM, CDR2 ANQGSEA. CDR3 sequence reads: CSVEDGDRTSYNEQFF. The DNA for the CDR3 is TGCAGCGTTGAAGACGGGGACAGAACCTCCTACAATGAGCAGTTCTTC.

The CDR3 bases are TGTGCCAGCAGTTACGAGGGACAACCTAACTCTGGAAACACCATATATTTT. Translating gives CASSYEGQPNSGNTIYF. The J gene is TRBJ1-3, the V gene TRBV6-2 or TRBV6-3; a possible D gene is TRBD1 (6 bases). V dropped 2 bases and J dropped 0 bases, with 14 bases sitting between them. The CDR3 is 17 amino acids. The germline V gene encodes CDR1 MNHEY and CDR2 SVGEGT.

The DNA for the CDR3 is TGTGCCAGCAGGGAGAACAGGGGACTGACGGGTGAGCAGTACTTC. As protein: CASRENRGLTGEQYF. The V and J genes are TRBV7-2 and TRBJ2-7, with D tentatively TRBD1 (7 bases). Trimming took 6 bases from V and 7 from J, leaving 22 bases between them. The CDR3 contains 15 residues. CDR1 is SGHTA and CDR2 is FQGNSA in the germline V gene.

This chain uses TRBV2 with TRBJ1-5; TRBD1 agrees at 7 bases. The CDR3 consists of 13 residues. The V gene's germline CDR1 is SNHLY and CDR2 FYNNEI. Unmatched junction bases numbered 4, after V lost 7 bases and J lost 4 bases. CDR3 residues: CASMRTGNQPQHF. The CDR3 region has the DNA TGTGCCAGCATGCGGACAGGTAATCAGCCCCAGCATTTT.

This clone has a handful of counts. Here the CDR3 reads CASSQDLSTGYEQYF. DNA of the CDR3: TGCGCCAGCAGCCAAGATCTGAGTACGGGCTACGAGCAGTACTTC. This chain connects TRBV4-1 to TRBJ2-7; D is unclear. Deletions cut 0 bases from V and 3 bases from J, with 12 bases between. This CDR3 comprises 15 residues. Germline CDR1 is MGHRA and CDR2 is YSYEKL.

This sequence joins TRBV7-6 and TRBJ2-7; 7 bases match TRBD1. V lost 4 bases to trimming and J lost 7 bases; unmatched junction nucleotides: 7. CDR1 and CDR2 from the germline V gene are SGHVS and FNYEAQ. The CDR3 runs to 13 residues. CDR3 nucleotides: TGTGCCAGCAGCTACGACAGGGCTGGTGAGCAGTACTTC. Protein: CASSYDRAGEQYF.

This clone was recorded only once. The J gene is TRBJ2-6, the V gene TRBV6-2 or TRBV6-3, with unresolved D. With 5 bases removed from V and 0 bases from J, the gap between germline ends came to 8 bases. The CDR3 contains 15 residues. Germline V gene data show CDR1 as MNHEY and CDR2 as SVGEGT. CDR3 DNA sequence: TGTGCCAGCAGTGAGATTCTCTCTGGGGCCAACGTCCTGACTTTC. It codes for CASSEILSGANVLTF.

The chain's CDR3 is CASSQLRRGRQPYEQYF. The DNA of the CDR3 is TGTGCCAGCAGCCAATTACGTAGAGGGAGGCAACCCTACGAGCAGTACTTC. The genes are TRBV14 and TRBJ2-7, with D possibly TRBD2 on 6 matching bases. This CDR3 is built from 17 residues. V shed 2 bases and J shed 2 bases, with 19 bases lying between them. The germline gives CDR1 SGHDN, CDR2 FVKESK.

This clone was recorded only once. The genes are TRBV7-8 and TRBJ2-7, with TRBD1 matching over 8 bases. Germline assignment: CDR1 SGHVS and CDR2 FQNEAQ. The CDR3 extends over 15 amino acids. The J segment lost 5 bases and the V segment lost 2 bases, leaving 8 bases of the junction unmatched. The CDR3 sequence: CASSLPGQGVHEQYF. CDR3 DNA sequence: TGTGCCAGCAGCTTACCCGGACAGGGTGTCCACGAGCAGTACTTC.

The sample holds one count of this clone. This chain uses TRBV3-1 (or the pseudogene TRBV3-2) with TRBJ2-2; the match to TRBD2 covers 8 bases. Germline values: CDR1 LGHDT, CDR2 YNNKEL (reference sequence). There are 16 residues in the CDR3. With V trimmed by 6 bases and J by 7 bases, 13 bases remained unmatched. The CDR3 loop is CASSKSGSSWGGELFF. CDR3 bases: TGTGCCAGCAGTAAAAGCGGGAGTTCGTGGGGCGGGGAGCTGTTTTTT.

The V call is TRBV11-2, the J call TRBJ2-3; TRBD2 matches at 7 bases. The CDR3 is 14 amino acids. Germline values: CDR1 SGHAT, CDR2 FQNNGV. Trimming took 0 bases from V and 7 from J; bases not matched to a gene: 4. CDR3 region: CASSLDRGLNTQYF. CDR3 DNA sequence: TGTGCCAGCAGCTTAGATCGGGGACTAAATACGCAGTATTTT. The entire variable domain, with the rest obtained from reference TRBV11-2 and TRBJ2-3, is as follows: EAGVAQSPRYKIIEKRQSVAFWCNPISGHATLYWYQQILGQGPKLLIQFQNNGVVDDSQLPKDRFSAERLKGVDSTLKIQPAKLEDSAVYLCASSLDRGLNTQYFGPGTRLTVL.

This sequence joins TRBV28 and TRBJ1-2; tentatively, D is TRBD1 (5 bases). Germline-derived CDR1 and CDR2 are MDHEN and SYDVKM. Trimming removed 6 bases from V and 5 bases from J, with 10 bases in between. The CDR3 covers 12 residues. In nucleotides, the CDR3 is TGTGCCAGCAGCAAGACAGTGTATGGCTACACCTTC. This gives the protein CASSKTVYGYTF.

The rearrangement links TRBV4-3 to TRBJ2-7, with 8 bases matching TRBD1. J lost 9 bases, V lost 1 base, and 11 bases had no gene match. The CDR3 has 15 amino acids. Germline CDR1 LGHNA, CDR2 YSLEER. The CDR3 DNA follows: TGCGCCAGCAGCCAAGGGGAAGGACAGGGTGCCGTGCAGTACTTC. It codes for CASSQGEGQGAVQYF.

This chain links TRBV7-3 with TRBJ2-3; D ambiguous. V was trimmed by 6 bases and J by 7 bases, leaving 8 bases between them. The CDR3 runs to 11 residues. The germline CDR1 and CDR2 sequences are SGHTA and FQGTGA. As DNA, the CDR3 is TGTGCCAGCAGTTCCTCTAATACGCAGTATTTT. Amino acids: CASSSSNTQYF.

The chain has TRBV15 and TRBJ2-1; D is possibly TRBD2 (6 bases). CDR1 LNHNV and CDR2 YYDKDF come from the germline V gene (reference sequence). V lost 1 base to trimming and J lost 4 bases, with 11 bases between them. The CDR3 extends over 15 amino acids. Written as DNA, the CDR3 is TGTGCCACCAGCAGAGGCGCAGGGACTTACAATGAGCAGTTCTTC. As protein: CATSRGAGTYNEQFF.

In this sample, this clone turned up once. The V call is TRBV2, the J call TRBJ2-5; TRBD2 agrees at 15 bases. The germline gives CDR1 SNHLY, CDR2 FYNNEI. The junction had 7 bases not matched to a gene; V was cut back by 9 bases and J by 5 bases. The CDR3 consists of 15 residues. In DNA form, the CDR3 reads TGTGCCAGTAGGACTAGCGGGGGGGCCGCTGAGACCCAGTACTTC. It codes for CASRTSGGAAETQYF.

This chain joins TRBV11-2 and TRBJ1-4, with unresolved D. The CDR3 has 14 amino acids. CDR1 SGHAT and CDR2 FQNNGV come from the germline V gene. Trimming removed 5 bases from V and 0 bases from J, with 7 bases in between. In DNA, the CDR3 is TGTGCCAGCAGCGACACACCAACTAATGAAAAACTGTTTTTT. Translating it yields CASSDTPTNEKLFF.

The chain is built from TRBV19 and TRBJ2-1; 9 bases match TRBD2. The V and J ends lost 6 bases and 7 bases, in that order; junction bases with no gene match: 10. CDR1 is LNHDA, CDR2 SQIVND, per germline (reference sequence). The CDR3 is made up of 15 amino acids. As DNA, the CDR3 is TGTGCCAGTAGCGGGGGACTAGCAAATCAGAATGAGCAGTTCTTC. Amino acids: CASSGGLANQNEQFF.

The CDR3 coding sequence is TGTGCCAGCAGCTTAGGGCAGGGAGGTGAAGCTTTCTTT. Its protein is CASSLGQGGEAFF. The genes are TRBV7-8 and TRBJ1-1; tentatively, D is TRBD1 (5 bases). Looked up from germline, CDR1 is SGHVS and CDR2 is FQNEAQ. This CDR3 is 13 amino acids long. The V end lost 1 base, the J end lost 7 bases, and 10 bases lay between the germline ends.

The chain recombines TRBV27 with TRBJ2-2, with 7 nucleotides matching TRBD2. This CDR3 contains 15 residues. The trim removed 2 bases at V and 7 bases at J, leaving 7 bases unmatched. Germline lookup yields CDR1 MNHEY and CDR2 SMNVEV (reference sequence). CDR3: CASSLMAGVVGELFF. As DNA, the CDR3 is TGTGCCAGCAGTTTAATGGCGGGAGTGGTCGGGGAGCTGTTTTTT.

The V gene is TRBV19, the J gene TRBJ2-3, with 7 bases identical to TRBD1. Unmatched junction bases numbered 15, after V lost 1 base and J lost 8 bases. The CDR3 extends over 17 amino acids. The germline V gene encodes CDR1 LNHDA and CDR2 SQIVND (reference sequence). The CDR3 loop is CASSIASEGQKLRTQYF. Here the CDR3 DNA reads TGTGCCAGTAGTATAGCCAGCGAGGGACAGAAATTGCGTACGCAGTATTTT.

This clone was seen just once. CDR3 sequence: CASSIGRRGDQPQHF. CDR3 bases: TGTGCCAGTAGTATAGGTAGGCGCGGGGATCAGCCCCAGCATTTT. V gene TRBV19 combines with J gene TRBJ1-5; D gene uncertain. Trimming left V 1 base short and J 5 bases short, with 12 bases between. Germline CDR1 LNHDA, CDR2 SQIVND (reference sequence). The CDR3 is made up of 15 amino acids.

The chain recombines TRBV11-2 with TRBJ2-7, with 8 bases lining up with TRBD1. Looked up from germline, CDR1 is SGHAT and CDR2 is FQNNGV. The ends lost 9 bases at V and 3 bases at J; junction bases unmatched: 4. The CDR3 is 12 residues long. CDR3 amino acids: CASAGGGYEQYF. The CDR3 DNA reads as TGTGCCAGTGCAGGGGGCGGCTACGAGCAGTACTTC.

The genes are TRBV3-1 (or the pseudogene TRBV3-2) and TRBJ2-3, with 8 bases lining up with TRBD2. This CDR3 contains 15 residues. CDR1 and CDR2 (germline): LGHDT, YNNKEL (reference sequence). V lost 4 bases and J lost 6; bases outside the gene matches: 9. CDR3 sequence (DNA): TGTGCCAGCAGCCCCTTGGAGCGGGAGTGGGATACGCAGTATTTT. Its protein is CASSPLEREWDTQYF.

This clone was seen only a few times. The CDR3 DNA sequence: TGTGCCAGCAGTCAGCAGGGGAATTCACCCCTCCACTTT. It is translated as CASSQQGNSPLHF. V gene TRBV12-3 or TRBV12-4 combines with J gene TRBJ1-6, with D perhaps TRBD1 (6 bases). This CDR3 has 13 residues. Deletions cut 5 bases from V and 7 bases from J, with 9 bases between.

The rearrangement uses TRBV5-5 and TRBJ1-6; TRBD1 matches at 8 bases. V lost 3 bases, J lost 7 bases, and 3 bases stayed unmatched. CDR3 length equals 14 residues. The germline V gene has CDR1 SGHKS and CDR2 YYEKEE (reference sequence). CDR3 sequence: CASSWGTGNSPLHF. DNA for the CDR3: TGTGCCAGCAGCTGGGGGACAGGAAATTCACCCCTCCACTTT.

V and J are TRBV19 and TRBJ2-7; 9 positions match TRBD2. Germline V lookup: CDR1 LNHDA, CDR2 SQIVND (reference sequence). J lost 2 bases, V lost 6 bases, and 2 bases had no gene match. The CDR3 is 13 residues long. In DNA form, the CDR3 reads TGTGCCAGTAGGACTAGCGGAGCCTACGAGCAGTACTTC. It codes for CASRTSGAYEQYF. The variable domain in full, with the rest retrieved from reference TRBV19 and TRBJ2-7, is DGGITQSPKYLFRKEGQNVTLSCEQNLNHDAMYWYRQDPGQGLRLIYYSQIVNDFQKGDIAEGYSVSREKKESFPLTVTSAQKNPTAFYLCASRTSGAYEQYFGPGTRLTVT.

This chain uses TRBV5-6 with TRBJ2-7; 7 positions agree with TRBD1. The CDR3 contains 18 residues. J was trimmed by 0 bases and V by 0 bases; bases with no gene match: 12. Per the germline V gene, CDR1 is SGHDT and CDR2 is YYEEEE. The CDR3 here is CASSLARTGWRFSYEQYF. The CDR3 DNA is TGTGCCAGCAGCTTGGCCCGGACAGGTTGGCGGTTCTCCTACGAGCAGTACTTC.

This clone was seen a few times. This chain joins TRBV7-9 and TRBJ2-5, with D possibly TRBD2 on 6 matching bases. The V and J ends lost 5 bases and 0 bases respectively, with 13 bases between them. The CDR3 is 15 amino acids. Per germline, CDR1 SEHNR and CDR2 FQNEAQ (reference sequence). CDR3 sequence (DNA): TGTGCCAGCAGCGTAGGGAGGATAAACCAAGAGACCCAGTACTTC. Translation: CASSVGRINQETQYF.

The chain uses TRBV27 and TRBJ2-6; 9 bases map to TRBD1. The CDR3 extends over 19 amino acids. Losses at the gene ends were 5 bases for V and 5 bases for J; bases not matched to a gene: 16. The germline gives CDR1 MNHEY, CDR2 SMNVEV (reference sequence). In DNA, the CDR3 is TGTGCCAGCAGTCCCAGGAAAGGGACAGGGACCTCCTGGGCCAACGTCCTGACTTTC. It is translated as CASSPRKGTGTSWANVLTF. Filled out from reference TRBV27 and TRBJ2-6, the complete variable domain reads EAQVTQNPRYLITVTGKKLTVTCSQNMNHEYMSWYRQDPGLGLRQIYYSMNVEVTDKGDVPEGYKVSRKEKRNFPLILESPSPNQTSLYFCASSPRKGTGTSWANVLTFGAGSRLTVL.

The chain combines TRBV18 with TRBJ1-2, with no clear D. The ends were cut back, 4 bases at V and 4 bases at J, with 10 bases in the middle. CDR1 is KGHSH and CDR2 is LQKENI in the germline V gene. CDR3 length: 13 residues. The CDR3 protein is CASSLSAVYGYTF. Written as DNA, the CDR3 is TGTGCCAGCTCACTGTCGGCGGTCTATGGCTACACCTTC.

This chain links TRBV15 with TRBJ2-1, with 9 positions matching TRBD2. Per the germline V gene, CDR1 is LNHNV and CDR2 is YYDKDF (reference sequence). The V gene end was trimmed by 5 bases and the J gene end by 10 bases; junction bases not matched to a gene: 21. The length of the CDR3 is 18 residues. The CDR3 DNA reads as TGTGCCACCAGCCGGGGGTTTGGATCAAGAGCGGGAGGAGGAGAGCAGTTCTTC. Its protein product is CATSRGFGSRAGGGEQFF.